Shown below are 22 T cell receptor beta chains from a single sample sequenced in a study of sequential checkpoint blockade in melanoma. The treatment: randomized to nivolumab then ipilimumab (arm A) or the reverse (arm B). Only in-frame clones appear in the TCRdb table, and some are missing; sequencing was by immunoSEQ multiplex PCR. The sample has over a thousand clones; roughly 23% are singletons. Material: tumor tissue (inferred from file names), obtained from a patient given nivolumab and ipilimumab in sequence. Receptors originate from a human donor with melanoma.

By share, this clone counts as large. J is TRBJ2-5 and V is TRBV11-3; 8 positions match TRBD2. Per germline, CDR1 SGHNT and CDR2 YENEEA. V shed 5 bases, J shed 2 bases, and the junction held 10 bases outside the gene matches. This CDR3 spans 16 amino acids. CDR3 loop: CASSQGSGTRQETQYF. The CDR3 DNA follows: TGTGCCAGCAGCCAGGGCTCAGGGACTAGGCAAGAGACCCAGTACTTC.

This clone was recorded a few times. The genes are TRBV6-8 and TRBJ1-5; D possibly corresponds to TRBD1 (5 bases). The germline gives CDR1 MNHGY, CDR2 SAAAGT. The CDR3 has 15 residues. V shed 4 bases and J shed 2 bases, with 12 bases lying between them. The CDR3 nucleotides are TGTGCCAGCAGTTGGGGGAGGGGTGGCAATCAGCCCCAGCATTTT. This codes for CASSWGRGGNQPQHF.

The J gene is TRBJ2-1, the V gene TRBV5-1, with 12 positions matching TRBD2. The CDR3 is made up of 17 amino acids. V lost 0 bases to trimming and J lost 10 bases; unmatched junction nucleotides: 11. Germline loops: CDR1 SGHRS, CDR2 YFSETQ. In DNA form, the CDR3 reads TGCGCCAGCAGCTTGGCCGGGCTAGCGGGAGGGCTCAACGAGCAGTTCTTC. Translating it yields CASSLAGLAGGLNEQFF.

V is TRBV14 and J is TRBJ2-7, with D maybe TRBD2 (5 bases). CDR1 and CDR2 (germline): SGHDN, FVKESK. The CDR3 runs to 13 residues. Trimming cost V 3 bases and J 7 bases, with 13 bases left between them. DNA for the CDR3: TGTGCCAGCAGCCAGACTATTATCTATGAGCAGTACTTC. This translates into CASSQTIIYEQYF.

In DNA form, the CDR3 reads TGTGCCAGCTCACCAACACAACCTTTGGGAGGGGAAGACACAGATACGCAGTATTTT. It is translated as CASSPTQPLGGEDTDTQYF. V is TRBV18 and J is TRBJ2-3; 7 bases align to TRBD2. Germline V gives CDR1 KGHSH, CDR2 LQKENI. The junction had 16 bases not matched to a gene; V was cut back by 2 bases and J by 2 bases. This CDR3 region has 19 residues.

Relative to its sample, this clone is medium-sized. This chain uses TRBV11-3 with TRBJ1-5; 7 positions match TRBD1. The CDR3 loop spans 14 amino acids. The ends lost 5 bases at V and 3 bases at J; junction bases unmatched: 4. In germline, CDR1 is SGHNT, CDR2 YENEEA. CDR3 nucleotides: TGTGCCAGCAGCCGCGGACAGGTCAATCAGCCCCAGCATTTT. This encodes CASSRGQVNQPQHF. The variable domain in full, with the rest retrieved from reference TRBV11-3 and TRBJ1-5, is EAGVVQSPRYKIIEKKQPVAFWCNPISGHNTLYWYLQNLGQGPELLIRYENEEAVDDSQLPKDRFSAERLKGVDSTLKIQPAELGDSAVYLCASSRGQVNQPQHFGDGTRLSIL.

CDR3 nucleotides: TGTGGAACTGGGACAAATCAGCCCCAGCATTTT. Translating gives CGTGTNQPQHF. The rearrangement uses TRBV6-4 and TRBJ1-5; D possibly corresponds to TRBD1 (6 bases). From germline, CDR1 is MRHNA and CDR2 SNTAGT. CDR3 length equals 11 residues.

This clone has only a few counts. J is TRBJ1-2 and V is TRBV19, with TRBD1 identical over 8 bases. Germline V gene sequence: CDR1 LNHDA, CDR2 SQIVND (reference sequence). The CDR3 sequence is 16 residues long. J gave up 4 bases and V 0 bases, and 7 bases lay outside the gene matches. Here the CDR3 reads CASSIDLRTGSYGYTF. Here the CDR3 DNA reads TGTGCCAGTAGTATAGATCTCAGGACAGGGAGCTATGGCTACACCTTC.

This clone is termed large. The genes are TRBV11-3 and TRBJ1-4, with D hard to call. The germline V and J ends were trimmed by 3 bases and 5 bases, with 13 bases remaining between them. CDR1 and CDR2 (germline): SGHNT, YENEEA. The CDR3 runs to 15 residues. In DNA form, the CDR3 reads TGTGCCAGCAGCTTGTTCGGCGGGGAAAATGAAAAACTGTTTTTT. This encodes CASSLFGGENEKLFF.

The CDR3 sequence: CASSVTNLGRNIQYF. The CDR3 DNA follows: TGTGCCAGTAGTGTAACCAACCTCGGGCGAAACATTCAGTACTTC. The V gene is TRBV19, the J gene TRBJ2-4; no definite D call. V dropped 5 bases and J dropped 6 bases, with 17 bases sitting between them. Germline CDR1 reads LNHDA; CDR2 reads SQIVND (reference sequence). The CDR3 has 15 amino acids.

The chain links TRBV19 to TRBJ1-1; 8 nucleotides match TRBD1. V dropped 1 base and J dropped 6; count of bases not matched to a gene: 10. Germline lookup yields CDR1 LNHDA and CDR2 SQIVND (reference sequence). There are 16 residues in the CDR3. The CDR3 loop reads CASSIGSAGGWAEAFF. As DNA, the CDR3 is TGTGCCAGTAGTATAGGATCGGCAGGGGGCTGGGCTGAAGCTTTCTTT.

The gene calls are TRBV9 and TRBJ1-3; tentatively, D is TRBD1 (5 bases). Germline assignment: CDR1 SGDLS and CDR2 YYNGEE. CDR3 length equals 15 residues. Trimming cost V 3 bases and J 0 bases, with 10 bases left between them. The CDR3 DNA reads as TGTGCCAGCAGCGCCCTCAGGGACTCTGGAAACACCATATATTTT. It codes for CASSALRDSGNTIYF.

This clone was found a few times. The V call is TRBV18, the J call TRBJ1-1; 9 nucleotides match TRBD1. Per germline, CDR1 KGHSH and CDR2 LQKENI. J lost 3 bases, V lost 4 bases, and 3 bases had no gene match. CDR3 size: 14 residues. The CDR3 is CASSRQGEYTEAFF. For the CDR3, the DNA is TGTGCCAGCTCACGACAGGGGGAGTACACTGAAGCTTTCTTT. Full variable domain (missing parts from reference TRBV18 and TRBJ1-1): NAGVMQNPRHLVRRRGQEARLRCSPMKGHSHVYWYRQLPEEGLKFMVYLQKENIIDESGMPKERFSAEFPKEGPSILRIQQVVRGDSAAYFCASSRQGEYTEAFFGQGTRLTVV.

This clone was detected a few times. The chain combines TRBV19 with TRBJ2-1, with D perhaps matching TRBD2 (6 bases). Germline CDR1 is LNHDA and CDR2 is SQIVND (reference sequence). The CDR3 sequence is 15 residues long. The V gene lost 5 bases and the J gene lost 5 bases, with 16 bases spanning the gap. CDR3 amino acids: CASSPRLASHNEQFF. The CDR3 region has the DNA TGTGCCAGTAGTCCAAGGCTAGCGTCCCACAATGAGCAGTTCTTC.

This clone was observed a handful of times. The chain has TRBV1 and TRBJ2-1; the D call TRBD2 from the table was never checked on the DNA. TRBV1 is marked as a pseudogene. This CDR3 spans 16 amino acids. CDR3: CASSPDPGLRYNEQFF. CDR3 in DNA: TGCGCCAGCAGCCCAGACCCGGGACTGCGCTACAATGAGCAGTTCTTC.

The chain employs TRBV30 and TRBJ2-7; D gene ambiguous. V lost 5 bases to trimming and J lost 5 bases, with 19 bases between them. Germline V gene data show CDR1 as GTSNPN and CDR2 as SVGIG (reference sequence). The CDR3 has 14 residues. CDR3 in DNA: TGTGCCTGGGGCCGTTGGACCCCTCCTCACGAGCAGTACTTC. Its protein is CAWGRWTPPHEQYF.

Only a few counts were recorded for this clone. The chain uses TRBV12-5 and TRBJ1-5, with D perhaps matching TRBD1 (5 bases). There are 13 residues in the CDR3. Germline V CDR1 and CDR2: LGHNT, FRNRAP. The CDR3 DNA sequence: TGTGCCAGCCTGAGGGGCGGGAATCAGCCCCAGCATTTT. The encoded protein is CASLRGGNQPQHF. The whole variable domain, remainder taken from reference TRBV12-5 and TRBJ1-5, is DARVTQTPRHKVTEMGQEVTMRCQPILGHNTVFWYRQTMMQGLELLAYFRNRAPLDDSGMPKDRFSAEMPDATLATLKIQPSEPRDSAVYFCASLRGGNQPQHFGDGTRLSIL.

The rearrangement joins TRBV11-3 to TRBJ1-1; tentatively, D is TRBD1 (5 bases). Between the trimmed V and J ends, which lost 1 base and 0 bases, there was a span of 6 bases. The CDR3 sequence is 14 residues long. The germline CDR1 and CDR2 sequences are SGHNT and YENEEA. The DNA of the CDR3 is TGTGCCAGCAGCTTAGGACAGTTGAACACTGAAGCTTTCTTT. It yields the protein CASSLGQLNTEAFF.

This rearrangement joins TRBV8-2 to TRBJ2-6; the DNA was not compared with TRBD2, the D call given in the table. TRBV8-2 constitutes a pseudogene. The CDR3 covers 18 residues. The CDR3: CASTTLGLSNSGANVLTF. As DNA, the CDR3 is TGTGCCAGCACCACATTGGGACTGTCAAACTCTGGGGCCAACGTCCTGACTTTC.

V is TRBV11-3 and J is TRBJ1-4; 7 bases agree with TRBD1. Germline CDR1 is SGHNT and CDR2 is YENEEA. V lost 3 bases and J lost 5; bases outside the gene matches: 3. The CDR3 has 14 residues. CDR3 region: CASSLDRMNEKLFF. The CDR3 region has the DNA TGTGCCAGCAGCTTGGACAGGATGAATGAAAAACTGTTTTTT.

This clone is deemed medium-sized. The chain employs TRBV7-2 and TRBJ1-2; D is undetermined. Deletions cut 2 bases from V and 3 bases from J, with 7 bases between. This CDR3 spans 13 amino acids. Germline loops: CDR1 SGHTA, CDR2 FQGNSA. DNA of the CDR3: TGTGCCAGCAGCTTACAGGACGACTATGGCTACACCTTC. Amino acids: CASSLQDDYGYTF.

The chain is built from TRBV28 and TRBJ1-1; tentatively, D is TRBD1 (5 bases). Trimming pared 6 bases from V and 2 bases from J, leaving 19 bases between. Germline CDR1 reads MDHEN; CDR2 reads SYDVKM. This CDR3 contains 16 residues. CDR3: CASSQIGGTGNTEAFF. The CDR3 DNA follows: TGTGCCAGCAGCCAAATAGGTGGGACGGGAAACACTGAAGCTTTCTTT.